This T cell receptor (beta chain) is drawn from a study of control samples from healthy donors and cancer patients. Germline loops: CDR1 LGHNA, CDR2 YNFKEQ. The CDR3 is made up of 18 amino acids. V was pared by 1 base and J by 1 base, with 4 bases of the junction left unmatched. TCRdb keeps only in-frame clones here, not all; method: immunoSEQ multiplex PCR. The repertoire has fewer than 200,000 clones, over 85% of them found once; the top ten carry around 1.4%. The sequenced sample was blood. This TCR came from a man aged 25 to 40 in good health. The V call is TRBV4-2, the J call TRBJ2-6; 10 bases match TRBD1. As DNA, the CDR3 is TGTGCCAGCAGCCAAGGGACAGGGGGGGTTTCTGGGGCCAACGTCCTGACTTTC. Protein sequence: CASSQGTGGVSGANVLTF.